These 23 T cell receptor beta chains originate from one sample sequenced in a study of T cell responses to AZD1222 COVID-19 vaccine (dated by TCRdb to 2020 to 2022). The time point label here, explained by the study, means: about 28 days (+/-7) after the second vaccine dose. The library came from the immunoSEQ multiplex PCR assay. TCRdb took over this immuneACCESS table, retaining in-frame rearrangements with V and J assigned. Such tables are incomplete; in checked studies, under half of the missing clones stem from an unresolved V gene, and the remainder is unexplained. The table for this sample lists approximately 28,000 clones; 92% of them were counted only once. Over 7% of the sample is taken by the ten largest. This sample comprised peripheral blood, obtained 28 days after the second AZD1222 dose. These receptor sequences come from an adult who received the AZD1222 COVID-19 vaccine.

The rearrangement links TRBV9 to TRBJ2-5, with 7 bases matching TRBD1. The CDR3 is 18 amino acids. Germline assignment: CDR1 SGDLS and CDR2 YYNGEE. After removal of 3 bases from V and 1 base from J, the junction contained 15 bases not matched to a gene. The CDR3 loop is CASSASPPGTVIQETQYF. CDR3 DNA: TGTGCCAGCAGCGCCTCACCTCCCGGGACAGTCATCCAAGAGACCCAGTACTTC.

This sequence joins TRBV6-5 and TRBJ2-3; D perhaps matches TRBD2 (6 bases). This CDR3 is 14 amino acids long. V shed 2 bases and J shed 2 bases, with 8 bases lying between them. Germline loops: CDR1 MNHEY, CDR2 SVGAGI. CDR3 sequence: CASSYGGYTDTQYF. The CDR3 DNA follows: TGTGCCAGCAGTTACGGGGGGTACACAGATACGCAGTATTTT.

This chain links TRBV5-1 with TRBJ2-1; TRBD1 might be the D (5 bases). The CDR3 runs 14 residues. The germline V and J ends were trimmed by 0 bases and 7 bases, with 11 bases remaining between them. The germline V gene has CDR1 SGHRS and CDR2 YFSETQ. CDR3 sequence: CASSLGGPQNEQFF. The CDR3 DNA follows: TGCGCCAGCAGCTTGGGGGGCCCCCAAAATGAGCAGTTCTTC.

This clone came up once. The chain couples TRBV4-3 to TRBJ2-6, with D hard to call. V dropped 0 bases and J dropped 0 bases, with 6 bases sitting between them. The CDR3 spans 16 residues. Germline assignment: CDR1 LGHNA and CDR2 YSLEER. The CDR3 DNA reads TGCGCCAGCAGCCAAGAGGCCCTCTCTGGGGCCAACGTCCTGACTTTC. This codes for CASSQEALSGANVLTF.

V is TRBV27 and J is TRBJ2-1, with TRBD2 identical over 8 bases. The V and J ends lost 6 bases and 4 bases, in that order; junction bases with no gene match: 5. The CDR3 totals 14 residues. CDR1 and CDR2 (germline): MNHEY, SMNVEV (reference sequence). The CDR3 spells CASSRLASYNEQFF. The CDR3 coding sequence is TGTGCCAGCAGCAGACTAGCGTCGTACAATGAGCAGTTCTTC.

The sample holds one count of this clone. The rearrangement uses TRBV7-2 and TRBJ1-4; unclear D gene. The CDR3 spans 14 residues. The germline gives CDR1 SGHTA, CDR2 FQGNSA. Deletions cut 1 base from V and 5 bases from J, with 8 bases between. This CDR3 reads CASSLEGSNEKLFF. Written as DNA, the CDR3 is TGTGCCAGCAGCTTAGAAGGGAGCAATGAAAAACTGTTTTTT.

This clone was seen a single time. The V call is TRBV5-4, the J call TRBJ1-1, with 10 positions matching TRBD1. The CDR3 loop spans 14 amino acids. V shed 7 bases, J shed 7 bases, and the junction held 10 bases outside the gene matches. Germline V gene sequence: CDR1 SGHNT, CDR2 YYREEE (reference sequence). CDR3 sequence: CASGEMTGGGEAFF. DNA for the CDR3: TGTGCCAGCGGAGAAATGACAGGGGGCGGTGAAGCTTTCTTT.

The CDR3 loop reads CASSVVDRGVAFF. The CDR3 DNA reads TGTGCCAGCAGCGTAGTCGACAGGGGAGTAGCTTTCTTT. V and J are TRBV9 and TRBJ1-1; 8 bases line up with TRBD1. V lost 0 bases, J lost 10 bases, and 5 bases stayed unmatched. The CDR3 contains 13 residues. Germline lookup yields CDR1 SGDLS and CDR2 YYNGEE.

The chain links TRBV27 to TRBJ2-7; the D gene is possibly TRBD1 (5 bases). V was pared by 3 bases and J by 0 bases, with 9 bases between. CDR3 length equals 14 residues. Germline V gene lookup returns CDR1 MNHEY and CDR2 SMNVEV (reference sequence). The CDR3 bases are TGTGCCAGCAGTTTCCAGGGTGGCTCCTACGAGCAGTACTTC. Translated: CASSFQGGSYEQYF.

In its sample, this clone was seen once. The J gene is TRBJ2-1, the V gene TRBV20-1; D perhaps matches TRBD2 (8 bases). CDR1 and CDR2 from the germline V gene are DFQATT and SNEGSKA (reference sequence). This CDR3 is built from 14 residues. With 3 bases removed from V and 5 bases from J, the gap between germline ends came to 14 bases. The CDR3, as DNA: TGCAGTGCTAGTGGCGGGGGGACAGACAATGAGCAGTTCTTC. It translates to CSASGGGTDNEQFF.

CDR3 amino acids: CASSPGSGNTGELFF. In DNA, the CDR3 is TGTGCCAGTAGTCCAGGGTCGGGGAACACCGGGGAGCTGTTTTTT. This rearrangement joins TRBV19 to TRBJ2-2, with D maybe TRBD1 (5 bases). The CDR3 has 15 amino acids. Germline CDR1 is LNHDA and CDR2 is SQIVND (reference sequence). The V and J ends lost 5 bases and 1 base respectively, with 11 bases between them.

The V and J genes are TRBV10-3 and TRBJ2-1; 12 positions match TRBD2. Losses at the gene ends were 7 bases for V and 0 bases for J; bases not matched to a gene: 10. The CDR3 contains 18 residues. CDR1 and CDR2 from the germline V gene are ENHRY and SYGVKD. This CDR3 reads CAIKRTSGADSSYNEQFF. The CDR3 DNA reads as TGTGCCATCAAGCGGACTAGCGGGGCTGATAGCTCCTACAATGAGCAGTTCTTC.

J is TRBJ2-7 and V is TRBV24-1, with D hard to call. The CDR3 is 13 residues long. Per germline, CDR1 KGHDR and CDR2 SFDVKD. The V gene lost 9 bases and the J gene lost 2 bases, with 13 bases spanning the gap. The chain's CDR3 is CATASGPAYEQYF. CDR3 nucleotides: TGTGCCACCGCGAGTGGACCGGCCTACGAGCAGTACTTC.

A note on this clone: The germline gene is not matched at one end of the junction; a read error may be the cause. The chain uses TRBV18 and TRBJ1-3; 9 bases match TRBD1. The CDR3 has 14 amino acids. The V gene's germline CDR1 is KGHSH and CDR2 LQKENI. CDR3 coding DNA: TGTGCCAGCTCACCGGACAGGGGTGGAGACACCATATATTTT. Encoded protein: CASSPDRGGDTIYF.

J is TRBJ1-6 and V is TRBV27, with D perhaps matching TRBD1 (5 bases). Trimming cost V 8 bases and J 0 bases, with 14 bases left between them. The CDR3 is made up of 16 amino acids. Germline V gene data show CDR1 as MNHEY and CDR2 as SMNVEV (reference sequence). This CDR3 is CASASTVSSYNSPLHF. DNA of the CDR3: TGTGCCAGCGCATCGACAGTGAGCTCCTATAATTCACCCCTCCACTTT.

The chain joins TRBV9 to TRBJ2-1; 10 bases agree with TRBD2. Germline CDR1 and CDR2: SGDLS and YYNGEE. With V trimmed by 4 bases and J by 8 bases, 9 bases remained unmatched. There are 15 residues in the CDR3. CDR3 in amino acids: CASSRRAGGPDEQFF. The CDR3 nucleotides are TGTGCCAGCAGCAGACGAGCGGGAGGGCCCGATGAGCAGTTCTTC.

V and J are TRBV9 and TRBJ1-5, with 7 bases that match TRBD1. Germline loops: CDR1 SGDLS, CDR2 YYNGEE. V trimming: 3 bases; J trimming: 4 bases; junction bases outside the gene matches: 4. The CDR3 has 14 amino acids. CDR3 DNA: TGTGCCAGCAGCGGGGACAGTCCTAATCAGCCCCAGCATTTT. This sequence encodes CASSGDSPNQPQHF.

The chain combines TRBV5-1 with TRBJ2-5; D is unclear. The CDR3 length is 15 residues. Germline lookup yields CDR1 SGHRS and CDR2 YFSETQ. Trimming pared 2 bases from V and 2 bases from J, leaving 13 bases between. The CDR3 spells CASSFQSTVQETQYF. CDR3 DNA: TGCGCCAGCAGCTTTCAGTCCACAGTACAAGAGACCCAGTACTTC. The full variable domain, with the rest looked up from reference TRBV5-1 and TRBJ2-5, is KAGVTQTPRYLIKTRGQQVTLSCSPISGHRSVSWYQQTPGQGLQFLFEYFSETQRNKGNFPGRFSGRQFSNSRSEMNVSTLELGDSALYLCASSFQSTVQETQYFGPGTRLLVL.

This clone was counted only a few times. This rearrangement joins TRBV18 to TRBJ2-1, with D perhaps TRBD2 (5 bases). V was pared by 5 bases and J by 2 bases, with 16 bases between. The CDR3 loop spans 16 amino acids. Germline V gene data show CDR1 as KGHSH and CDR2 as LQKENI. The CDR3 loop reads CASSEDLAAAYNEQFF. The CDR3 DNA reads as TGTGCCAGCTCAGAGGATCTCGCAGCGGCCTACAATGAGCAGTTCTTC.

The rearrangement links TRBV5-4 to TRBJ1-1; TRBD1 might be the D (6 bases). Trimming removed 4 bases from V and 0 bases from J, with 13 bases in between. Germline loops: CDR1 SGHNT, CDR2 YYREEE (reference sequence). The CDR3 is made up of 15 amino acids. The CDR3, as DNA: TGTGCCAGCAGCCCCGGACAGCGGATGAACACTGAAGCTTTCTTT. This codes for CASSPGQRMNTEAFF. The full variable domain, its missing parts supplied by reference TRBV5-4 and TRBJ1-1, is ETGVTQSPTHLIKTRGQQVTLRCSSQSGHNTVSWYQQALGQGPQFIFQYYREEENGRGNFPPRFSGLQFPNYSSELNVNALELDDSALYLCASSPGQRMNTEAFFGQGTRLTVV.

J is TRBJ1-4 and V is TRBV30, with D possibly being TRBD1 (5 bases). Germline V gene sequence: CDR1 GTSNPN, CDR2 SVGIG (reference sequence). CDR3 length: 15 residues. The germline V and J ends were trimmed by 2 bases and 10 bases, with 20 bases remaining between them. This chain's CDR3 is CAWSPVGTLGLKLFF. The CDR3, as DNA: TGTGCCTGGAGTCCAGTGGGGACTTTGGGGCTAAAACTGTTTTTT.

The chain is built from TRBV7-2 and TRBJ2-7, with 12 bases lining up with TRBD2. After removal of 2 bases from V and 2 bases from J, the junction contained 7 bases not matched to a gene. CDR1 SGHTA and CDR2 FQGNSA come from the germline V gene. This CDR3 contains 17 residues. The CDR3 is CASSLRGTSGSPYEQYF. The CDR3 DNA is TGTGCCAGCAGCTTAAGAGGGACTAGCGGGTCCCCCTACGAGCAGTACTTC.

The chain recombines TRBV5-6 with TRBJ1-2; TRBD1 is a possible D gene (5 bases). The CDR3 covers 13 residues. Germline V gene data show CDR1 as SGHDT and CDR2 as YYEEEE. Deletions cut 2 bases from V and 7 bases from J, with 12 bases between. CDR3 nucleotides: TGTGCCAGCAGCTTATTACGGGGGTTTGGCTACACCTTC. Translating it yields CASSLLRGFGYTF. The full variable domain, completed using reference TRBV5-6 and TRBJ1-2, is DAGVTQSPTHLIKTRGQQVTLRCSPKSGHDTVSWYQQALGQGPQFIFQYYEEEERQRGNFPDRFSGHQFPNYSSELNVNALLLGDSALYLCASSLLRGFGYTFGSGTRLTVV.